The 11 T cell receptor beta chains below all came from one sample that was sequenced in a study of T and B cells in COVID-19 patients. TRB rearrangements were amplified by multiplex PCR with BIOMED2 TRB-A/B primers. TCRdb reprocessed the multiplex PCR reads with MiXCR, giving one entry per CDR3 protein. The table records some 15,000 distinct CDR3 sequences, about 26% of them present only once. From blood, roughly 220-550 ng of genomic DNA served as TRB template. Sample: blood. The receptor source for this set is a human donor who had recovered from COVID-19.

Note on this clonotype: One junction end disagrees with the germline gene, perhaps due to a read error. The chain links TRBV18 to TRBJ2-5; D is perhaps TRBD2 (6 bases). The germline V gene encodes CDR1 KGHSH and CDR2 LQKENI. This CDR3 is 13 amino acids long. CDR3 in DNA: TGTGCCAGCTCACCACCGACCTTCGCGGGGCTAGGGTTC. Its translation is CASSPPTFAGLGF.

The rearrangement uses TRBV27 and TRBJ2-1; TRBD2 matches at 13 bases. The ends lost 7 bases at V and 4 bases at J; junction bases unmatched: 1. Germline-derived CDR1 and CDR2 are MNHEY and SMNVEV (reference sequence). The CDR3 runs 14 residues. The CDR3 region has the DNA TGTGCCAGCAAGGGACTAGCGGGATACAATGAGCAGTTCTTC. Protein sequence: CASKGLAGYNEQFF.

In its sample, this clonotype ranks as medium-sized (0.01 to 0.1%). The chain is built from TRBV29-1 and TRBJ2-3; weak D call: TRBD1 (6 bases). This CDR3 has 12 amino acids. Germline CDR1 SQVTM, CDR2 ANQGSEA. Trimming shortened V by 4 bases and J by 5 bases, and 10 bases separated the two germline ends. CDR3 DNA: TGCAGCGTTGGGGCCAGGGGAGATACGCAGTATTTT. It yields the protein CSVGARGDTQYF.

This chain connects TRBV27 to TRBJ1-1; maybe TRBD1 (6 bases). The germline V gene encodes CDR1 MNHEY and CDR2 SMNVEV (reference sequence). CDR3 length: 14 amino acids. V shed 2 bases and J shed 1 base, with 8 bases lying between them. CDR3 in amino acids: CASSLTGSNTEAFF. The CDR3 coding sequence is TGTGCCAGCAGTTTAACAGGGTCGAACACTGAAGCTTTCTTT.

This clonotype is judged medium-sized. The V call is TRBV29-1, the J call TRBJ2-7, with D possibly TRBD2 on 5 matching bases. CDR3 length equals 18 residues. Between the trimmed V and J ends, which lost 0 bases and 4 bases, there was a span of 25 bases. The germline V gene has CDR1 SQVTM and CDR2 ANQGSEA. The CDR3 DNA reads TGCAGCGTTGAAGATCATGGAGGACTCTCATTGAAACCATACGAGCAGTACTTC. Protein product: CSVEDHGGLSLKPYEQYF.

The table lists this clonotype with a few counts. The chain joins TRBV15 to TRBJ1-1; TRBD1 agrees at 9 bases. V lost 3 bases and J lost 7; bases outside the gene matches: 6. Germline-derived CDR1 and CDR2 are LNHNV and YYDKDF (reference sequence). The CDR3 has 14 residues. The CDR3 is CATSSETGGLEAFF. The CDR3 DNA reads as TGTGCCACCAGCAGCGAAACAGGGGGCCTTGAAGCTTTCTTT.

The rearrangement joins TRBV7-2 to TRBJ2-3; 8 bases match TRBD2. The CDR3 extends over 14 amino acids. The V segment lost 11 bases and the J segment 6 bases; nucleotides outside the gene matches: 13. The germline V gene has CDR1 SGHTA and CDR2 FQGNSA. The CDR3 DNA is TGTGCCTCCAACCCGGGACTAGTTTCGGATACGCAGTATTTT. The encoded protein is CASNPGLVSDTQYF. Together with reference TRBV7-2 and TRBJ2-3, the CDR3 gives the full variable domain: GAGVSQSPSNKVTEKGKDVELRCDPISGHTALYWYRQSLGQGLEFLIYFQGNSAPDKSGLPSDRFSAERTGGSVSTLTIQRTQQEDSAVYLCASNPGLVSDTQYFGPGTRLTVL.

The rearrangement uses TRBV6-5 and TRBJ1-4; 8 nucleotides match TRBD1. Germline trimming cut 0 bases from V and 5 bases from J; bases unmatched to any gene: 11. This CDR3 spans 18 amino acids. The V gene's germline CDR1 is MNHEY and CDR2 SVGAGI. DNA for the CDR3: TGTGCCAGCAGTTACTCGACAGGGGAGGGACGAGGGAATGAAAAACTGTTTTTT. Encoded protein: CASSYSTGEGRGNEKLFF.

V is TRBV6-5 and J is TRBJ1-2; 10 bases fit TRBD1. Germline V lookup: CDR1 MNHEY, CDR2 SVGAGI. After removal of 6 bases from V and 4 bases from J, the junction contained 5 bases not matched to a gene. CDR3 size: 14 residues. This CDR3 reads CASSDRTGGYGYTF. The DNA of the CDR3 is TGTGCCAGCAGCGACCGGACAGGGGGCTATGGCTACACCTTC.

This clonotype was observed a handful of times. The chain links TRBV6-2 or TRBV6-3 to TRBJ2-3; D call uncertain. Germline loops: CDR1 MNHEY, CDR2 SVGEGT. Trimming removed 4 bases from V and 2 bases from J, with 4 bases in between. This CDR3 region has 12 residues. The CDR3 region is CASSFPTDTQYF. The CDR3 DNA sequence: TGTGCCAGCAGTTTCCCCACAGATACGCAGTATTTT.

This clonotype has ten or more counts. The V gene is TRBV6-5, the J gene TRBJ2-5; 10 bases align to TRBD2. The CDR3 covers 15 residues. J lost 5 bases, V lost 6 bases, and 9 bases had no gene match. Germline V lookup: CDR1 MNHEY, CDR2 SVGAGI. The DNA for the CDR3 is TGTGCCAGCAGCCCTGGGAATAGCGGGAGGGAGACCCAGTACTTC. Encoded protein: CASSPGNSGRETQYF.